This TCR beta chain was sequenced for a study of T cell responses to AZD1222 COVID-19 vaccine. This CDR3 contains 13 residues. V lost 5 bases to trimming and J lost 8 bases, with 12 bases between them. Data came from immunoSEQ multiplex PCR; TCRdb stores just in-frame clones and leaves some out. This table holds roughly 98,000 clones, around nine tenths found once. A word on this clone: Antigen unknown.

Study-wide points: Two AZD1222 doses significantly raised spike-specific TCR breadth and depth over controls. Donor demographics were predominantly white British with a female majority; clonal diversity may be underestimated.

The receptor's source is an adult who received the AZD1222 COVID-19 vaccine. The input for sequencing was peripheral blood, taken 28 days after the second AZD1222 dose. The V gene is TRBV12-3 or TRBV12-4, the J gene TRBJ1-4; D gene unclear. The DNA for the CDR3 is TGTGCCAGCAGTGCCCCGCCGGGGGAAAAACTGTTTTTT. Protein: CASSAPPGEKLFF.